What follows are 11 T cell receptor beta chains derived from one specimen sequenced in a study of a mutant IDH1 vaccine in newly diagnosed glioma. The table came from immunoSEQ multiplex PCR; TCRdb's copy has only in-frame clones and leaves some out. The sample shows 35,000 to 45,000 clones, around 75% of them seen only once. This sample's time point: week 47, end of study. Each vaccine dose was 300 ug of mutant IDH1 20-mer peptide, with topical imiquimod. Their recognized antigens are unknown. Sequencing was performed on PBMCs, taken from a glioma patient whose treatment included an IDH1 peptide vaccine. The receptor set was obtained from a man in his forties with glioma.

The chain recombines TRBV29-1 with TRBJ2-2; 7 bases are a match to TRBD1. With 5 bases clipped from V and 4 bases from J, the junction kept 7 bases outside the gene matches. This CDR3 region has 14 residues. The germline V gene encodes CDR1 SQVTM and CDR2 ANQGSEA. In nucleotides, the CDR3 is TGCAGCGTTCCCTCCTACAGGGGCACCGGGGAGCTGTTTTTT. Protein product: CSVPSYRGTGELFF.

This chain uses TRBV30 with TRBJ2-5; TRBD1 agrees at 7 bases. Per the germline V gene, CDR1 is GTSNPN and CDR2 is SVGIG (reference sequence). V lost 4 bases, J lost 5 bases, and 4 bases stayed unmatched. CDR3 length equals 12 residues. The DNA of the CDR3 is TGTGCCTGGAAGGTGACAGGGGAGACCCAGTACTTC. Its translation is CAWKVTGETQYF.

The chain couples TRBV6-6 to TRBJ1-2; 8 bases map to TRBD1. J was trimmed by 4 bases and V by 7 bases; bases with no gene match: 5. CDR1 MNHNY and CDR2 SVGAGI come from the germline V gene (reference sequence). CDR3 size: 13 residues. The CDR3 region has the DNA TGTGCCAGCAATCCTGGACAGGGCTATGGCTACACCTTC. Its protein is CASNPGQGYGYTF.

V usage is TRBV25-1 and J usage is TRBJ2-7; TRBD2 matches at 11 bases. CDR1 and CDR2 from the germline V gene are MGHDK and SYGVNS. The V segment lost 4 bases and the J segment 0 bases; nucleotides outside the gene matches: 11. This CDR3 contains 18 residues. The CDR3 nucleotides are TGTGCCAGCAGTGCACGCGGACTAGCGGGTCCGACCTCCTACGAGCAGTACTTC. Translation: CASSARGLAGPTSYEQYF.

The V gene is TRBV13, the J gene TRBJ2-5, with 8 bases identical to TRBD1. The CDR3 contains 13 residues. Losses at the gene ends were 5 bases for V and 5 bases for J; bases not matched to a gene: 4. In germline, CDR1 is PRHDT, CDR2 FYEKMQ (reference sequence). CDR3 bases: TGTGCCAGCAGCACGACAGGGGAGGAGACCCAGTACTTC. This codes for CASSTTGEETQYF.

This clone was counted once. This chain connects TRBV6-5 to TRBJ2-5; no reliable D call. Germline CDR1 reads MNHEY; CDR2 reads SVGAGI. V was pared by 2 bases and J by 5 bases, with 9 bases between. The CDR3 runs to 13 residues. CDR3 sequence: CASSYGFGETQYF. The CDR3 nucleotides read TGTGCCAGCAGTTACGGGTTCGGGGAGACCCAGTACTTC.

V gene TRBV7-8 combines with J gene TRBJ1-4; D ambiguous. V lost 6 bases to trimming and J lost 4 bases, with 9 bases between them. CDR1 and CDR2 (germline): SGHVS, FQNEAQ. The CDR3 totals 13 residues. The CDR3 loop reads CASRGILNEKLFF. The DNA of the CDR3 is TGTGCCAGCAGGGGAATTCTTAATGAAAAACTGTTTTTT.

The chain links TRBV7-2 to TRBJ2-3; possibly TRBD1 for D (6 bases). Germline V CDR1 and CDR2: SGHTA, FQGNSA. Trimming stripped 4 bases from V and 6 bases from J, with 11 bases between. The CDR3 has 13 residues. CDR3 nucleotides: TGTGCCAGCAGCTCCAACAGGGATGATACGCAGTATTTT. This gives the protein CASSSNRDDTQYF.

The chain recombines TRBV19 with TRBJ1-2; possible D gene TRBD1, 5 bases. This CDR3 spans 14 amino acids. With 6 bases removed from V and 6 bases from J, the gap between germline ends came to 17 bases. The germline V gene encodes CDR1 LNHDA and CDR2 SQIVND (reference sequence). The CDR3 loop is CASRTELGGHGYTF. In nucleotides, the CDR3 is TGTGCCAGTAGAACGGAGCTTGGGGGTCATGGCTACACCTTC.

The rearrangement links TRBV5-4 to TRBJ2-7; 10 bases fit TRBD1. This CDR3 is 14 amino acids long. After removal of 4 bases from V and 5 bases from J, the junction contained 6 bases not matched to a gene. Germline lookup yields CDR1 SGHNT and CDR2 YYREEE (reference sequence). DNA of the CDR3: TGTGCCAGCAGCGGGACAGGGGCCTGGGACGAGCAGTACTTC. Amino acids: CASSGTGAWDEQYF.

The chain links TRBV6-6 to TRBJ1-1; no definite D call. V was clipped by 4 bases and J by 6 bases, with 15 bases between them. In germline, CDR1 is MNHNY, CDR2 SVGAGI (reference sequence). This CDR3 is 14 amino acids long. CDR3 coding DNA: TGTGCCAGCAGTTGGTTGGAGAAGTCCGCTGAAGCTTTCTTT. Translated, it gives CASSWLEKSAEAFF.